This T cell receptor (beta chain) was sequenced for a study of CD8+ T cells in alopecia areata. For the study at large: The drug, oral tofacitinib, was given to treated patients at 5 to 10 mg twice daily.

Sequencing relied on a cDNA template that was reverse transcribed from extracted RNA. The data were produced by immunoSEQ multiplex PCR, yet TCRdb's version contains in-frame clones alone and is incomplete. The repertoire includes over 100,000 clones, about 50% of them detected once, and roughly 0.5% sits in the top ten. Treatment here: oral pan-JAK inhibitor, 5-10 mg twice daily. V was shortened by 3 bases and J by 3 bases, with 12 bases between the two germline ends. This CDR3 comprises 13 residues. Germline values: CDR1 SQVTM, CDR2 ANQGSEA. Regarding the study as a whole: In scalp and blood during tofacitinib, many expanded lesional clones persisted. Relative to normal scalp, lesional scalp, especially alopecia totalis/universalis, showed higher clonality. Among the top 100, expanded CD8+ clones were significantly decreased by tofacitinib, as was scalp clonality.

A remark on this clone: Its antigen is unknown.

The sample in question was CD4+ T cells sorted from blood, obtained at week 4, from a patient treated with tofacitinib. The chain employs TRBV29-1 and TRBJ2-7; D call uncertain. This clonotype was sampled from a human donor with alopecia areata. The CDR3 region is CSVESVPGYEQYF. For the CDR3, the DNA is TGCAGCGTTGAGTCAGTCCCCGGCTACGAGCAGTACTTC.